The subject of this entry is one T cell receptor beta chain. Its specificity is unknown. Sample-barcoded 5' priming and a J-beta primer mix drove a second PCR of roughly 6 to 12 cycles. Via MiXCR, TCRdb re-called the 5' RACE reads, giving one row per CDR3 protein. The sample has approximately 880,000 distinct CDR3 sequences; around 49% are singletons. Trimming removed 0 bases at V and 4 bases at J, with 10 bases between. This CDR3 is built from 13 residues. Germline V gene lookup returns CDR1 DFQATT and CDR2 SNEGSKA (reference sequence). These data are taken from a study of blood T cells in healthy people across ages. Overall study results and limits: Per million T cells, TCR beta diversity dropped roughly linearly as age increased. Both naive CD4+ cell counts and diversity were greater in long-lived donors than in aged donors.

The TCR originated in a man aged 30-40 years in good health. The J gene is TRBJ2-7, the V gene TRBV20-1; unclear D gene. The sequenced sample was blood. In DNA form, the CDR3 reads TGCAGTGCTAGAGAGAGTAGCAGTTACGAGCAGTACTTC. Its protein is CSARESSSYEQYF.